This T cell receptor (beta chain) is drawn from a study of T-cell memory formation after mild COVID-19. V lost 0 bases, J lost 7 bases, and 13 bases lay in between. CDR3 length equals 15 residues. Germline CDR1 and CDR2: SGDLS and YYNGEE. This clonotype was observed a few times. 5'RACE, which relied on constant-segment primers, yielded TCR alpha and TCR beta cDNA libraries carrying sample barcodes and UMIs. One entry per CDR3 protein results from TCRdb running MiXCR on the 5' RACE reads. The sample has around 410,000 distinct CDR3 sequences, roughly a quarter seen once; the top ten hold around 14%. The chain combines TRBV9 with TRBJ1-4, with TRBD1 as a possible D gene (5 bases). Sequenced material: PBMCs or a T cell subset sorted from them (not recorded which). The origin of this receptor is an adult woman who had mild COVID-19 (a few samples of this study predate the infection). Cell type and time point are not known. The CDR3, as DNA: TGTGCCAGCAGCGTAGCGGCGGGGCATGGTGAAAAACTGTTTTTT. This codes for CASSVAAGHGEKLFF.